One sample yielded the 17 T cell receptor beta chains listed below, sequenced in a study of T cells after posttransplantation cyclophosphamide. Sequencing used immunoSEQ multiplex PCR; TCRdb keeps in-frame clones, though not all of them. This repertoire shows fewer than 60,000 clones, 85% to 95% found once; its top ten account for 2.5% to 3.5%. The sequenced sample was PBMCs. The receptors come from a woman in her 30s in good health and a related stem cell transplant donor.

V and J are TRBV7-2 and TRBJ1-2; 9 bases are shared with TRBD1. Germline V gene data show CDR1 as SGHTA and CDR2 as FQGNSA. The CDR3 sequence is 15 residues long. The V gene end was trimmed by 2 bases and the J gene end by 6 bases; junction bases not matched to a gene: 7. The CDR3 here is CASSLYATGGHGYTF. CDR3 sequence (DNA): TGTGCCAGCAGCTTATACGCGACAGGGGGGCATGGCTACACCTTC.

The chain links TRBV27 to TRBJ1-4; 7 bases fit TRBD1. CDR1 and CDR2 (germline): MNHEY, SMNVEV (reference sequence). This CDR3 has 15 residues. J was trimmed by 3 bases and V by 4 bases; bases with no gene match: 5. The DNA for the CDR3 is TGTGCCAGCAGTTCCTTACAGGGGTCTAATGAAAAACTGTTTTTT. It is translated as CASSSLQGSNEKLFF.

The rearrangement uses TRBV2 and TRBJ2-1; possible D gene TRBD2, 5 bases. V was clipped by 1 base and J by 3 bases, with 19 bases between them. The CDR3 consists of 18 residues. Germline CDR1 and CDR2: SNHLY and FYNNEI. In nucleotides, the CDR3 is TGTGCCAGCAGTGAAGAGGTGGTAGACTATATTAACTACAATGAGCAGTTCTTC. Its translation: CASSEEVVDYINYNEQFF.

The CDR3 coding sequence is TGTGCCAGCAGCGTGGACACGGGGGGCTATGGCTACACCTTC. It encodes CASSVDTGGYGYTF. The chain joins TRBV5-6 to TRBJ1-2, with D perhaps matching TRBD1 (5 bases). The CDR3 totals 14 residues. Germline CDR1 reads SGHDT; CDR2 reads YYEEEE. V lost 4 bases and J 4 bases, leaving 14 bases between the germline ends.

V usage is TRBV7-6 and J usage is TRBJ1-1; 7 bases align to TRBD1. The V and J ends lost 6 bases and 0 bases, in that order; junction bases with no gene match: 7. The CDR3 runs 15 residues. Germline V gives CDR1 SGHVS, CDR2 FNYEAQ. The CDR3 sequence: CASRKDRNMNTEAFF. Here the CDR3 DNA reads TGTGCCAGCAGGAAGGACAGGAACATGAACACTGAAGCTTTCTTT.

The chain joins TRBV5-8 to TRBJ1-6; 11 positions agree with TRBD1. In germline, CDR1 is SGHTS, CDR2 YDEGEE. This CDR3 spans 14 amino acids. J was trimmed by 8 bases and V by 4 bases; bases with no gene match: 2. The DNA for the CDR3 is TGTGCCAGCAGCGTGGGACAGGGGGATTCACCCCTCCACTTT. Amino acids: CASSVGQGDSPLHF.

The chain is built from TRBV5-6 and TRBJ2-2; TRBD2 might be the D (6 bases). The germline V and J ends were trimmed by 4 bases and 3 bases, with 13 bases remaining between them. The germline V gene encodes CDR1 SGHDT and CDR2 YYEEEE. CDR3 size: 15 residues. The CDR3 loop reads CASSGGISDTGELFF. In DNA, the CDR3 is TGTGCCAGCAGCGGAGGGATTTCCGACACCGGGGAGCTGTTTTTT.

This clone is a singleton in its sample. The genes are TRBV27 and TRBJ1-5, with D maybe TRBD1 (5 bases). V lost 0 bases and J 4 bases, leaving 10 bases between the germline ends. This CDR3 comprises 15 residues. Germline CDR1 and CDR2: MNHEY and SMNVEV (reference sequence). The CDR3: CASSLSSGGNQPQHF. The CDR3 bases are TGTGCCAGCAGTTTATCGTCGGGGGGGAATCAGCCCCAGCATTTT.

The J gene is TRBJ2-1, the V gene TRBV5-4; D gene unclear. V lost 0 bases to trimming and J lost 8 bases, with 3 bases between them. Germline V CDR1 and CDR2: SGHNT, YYREEE (reference sequence). The CDR3 runs to 11 residues. This chain's CDR3 is CASSLDYEQFF. The CDR3 nucleotides read TGTGCCAGCAGCTTGGACTATGAGCAGTTCTTC. The whole variable domain, filled in from reference TRBV5-4 and TRBJ2-1, reads ETGVTQSPTHLIKTRGQQVTLRCSSQSGHNTVSWYQQALGQGPQFIFQYYREEENGRGNFPPRFSGLQFPNYSSELNVNALELDDSALYLCASSLDYEQFFGPGTRLTVL.

V usage is TRBV28 and J usage is TRBJ2-3, with a tentative D call TRBD2 (6 bases). Deletions cut 1 base from V and 0 bases from J, with 8 bases between. CDR3 length: 15 amino acids. Per germline, CDR1 MDHEN and CDR2 SYDVKM. In nucleotides, the CDR3 is TGTGCCAGCAGTTTATCGGGGGTTAGCACAGATACGCAGTATTTT. As protein: CASSLSGVSTDTQYF.

This clone was detected a few times. The V and J genes are TRBV10-2 and TRBJ1-6, with a possible D match to TRBD1 (6 bases). Trimming took off 8 bases at V and 9 bases at J, with 17 bases between the two ends. The CDR3 is made up of 14 amino acids. CDR1 and CDR2 (germline): WSHSY, SAAADI. CDR3 in amino acids: CASGDGMGASPLHF. The DNA of the CDR3 is TGCGCCAGCGGGGACGGAATGGGGGCTTCACCCCTCCACTTT.

This chain connects TRBV6-6 to TRBJ2-2; 8 bases match TRBD1. Germline V gene lookup returns CDR1 MNHNY and CDR2 SVGAGI (reference sequence). The junction had 7 bases not matched to a gene; V was cut back by 8 bases and J by 2 bases. This CDR3 spans 15 amino acids. CDR3 bases: TGTGCCAGCGGGGCAGGGGGCTATAACACCGGGGAGCTGTTTTTT. Protein sequence: CASGAGGYNTGELFF.

V and J are TRBV19 and TRBJ1-2; unclear D gene. The CDR3 length is 13 residues. Germline lookup yields CDR1 LNHDA and CDR2 SQIVND (reference sequence). The ends were cut back, 5 bases at V and 5 bases at J, with 12 bases in the middle. The CDR3 protein is CASSSTRLYGYTF. In DNA form, the CDR3 reads TGTGCCAGTAGTTCTACCCGTCTTTATGGCTACACCTTC.

The chain couples TRBV7-9 to TRBJ1-6, with 12 bases fitting TRBD1. With 4 bases clipped from V and 7 bases from J, the junction kept 2 bases outside the gene matches. The CDR3 totals 15 residues. Germline V lookup: CDR1 SEHNR, CDR2 FQNEAQ (reference sequence). CDR3 nucleotides: TGTGCCAGCAGCTCCGGGACAGGGGGCAATTCACCCCTCCACTTT. It codes for CASSSGTGGNSPLHF.

This chain uses TRBV18 with TRBJ2-7; 7 nucleotides align to TRBD1. CDR1 is KGHSH and CDR2 is LQKENI in the germline V gene. The ends lost 8 bases at V and 0 bases at J; junction bases unmatched: 19. The CDR3 runs to 18 residues. Here the CDR3 reads CASQNRDSTKRGSYEQYF. In DNA, the CDR3 is TGTGCCAGCCAAAACCGGGACAGCACTAAGAGGGGCTCCTACGAGCAGTACTTC. The whole variable domain, filled in from reference TRBV18 and TRBJ2-7, reads NAGVMQNPRHLVRRRGQEARLRCSPMKGHSHVYWYRQLPEEGLKFMVYLQKENIIDESGMPKERFSAEFPKEGPSILRIQQVVRGDSAAYFCASQNRDSTKRGSYEQYFGPGTRLTVT.

The gene calls are TRBV7-9 and TRBJ2-2; weak D call: TRBD2 (6 bases). The CDR3 runs to 14 residues. Germline loops: CDR1 SEHNR, CDR2 FQNEAQ (reference sequence). With 3 bases removed from V and 4 bases from J, the gap between germline ends came to 9 bases. CDR3 in DNA: TGTGCCAGCAGCTTTCCCGGGGGCACCGGGGAGCTGTTTTTT. It codes for CASSFPGGTGELFF.

This sequence joins TRBV18 and TRBJ2-3, with D unclear. Trimming stripped 5 bases from V and 1 base from J, with 7 bases between. This CDR3 contains 13 residues. Germline V CDR1 and CDR2: KGHSH, LQKENI. The CDR3 nucleotides are TGTGCCAGCTCAGTGGTAGGCACAGATACGCAGTATTTT. The encoded protein is CASSVVGTDTQYF.